Below, 16 T cell receptor beta chains from the same sample are listed, as sequenced in a study of blood T cell repertoires in COVID-19. Only in-frame clones appear in the TCRdb table, and some are missing; sequencing was by immunoSEQ multiplex PCR. The sample includes approximately 170,000 clones, over 75% of them seen just once. Sequencing used peripheral blood. These receptor sequences come from a human donor in a cohort sampled during active COVID-19.

This clone was picked up one time. The chain has TRBV19 and TRBJ1-5, with unresolved D. Germline CDR1 and CDR2: LNHDA and SQIVND (reference sequence). Trimming took off 0 bases at V and 0 bases at J, with 3 bases between the two ends. The CDR3 is made up of 14 amino acids. The CDR3, as DNA: TGTGCCAGTAGTATAGAGTATAGCAATCAGCCCCAGCATTTT. Translation: CASSIEYSNQPQHF.

The V call is TRBV6-2 or TRBV6-3, the J call TRBJ2-1; TRBD2 agrees at 16 bases. Germline CDR1 is MNHEY and CDR2 is SVGEGT. The CDR3 spans 19 residues. The trim removed 2 bases at V and 8 bases at J, leaving 12 bases unmatched. CDR3 sequence reads: CASSYAGGLAGGPEYEQFF. The CDR3 DNA is TGTGCCAGCAGTTACGCAGGGGGACTAGCGGGAGGGCCAGAATATGAGCAGTTCTTC.

The chain links TRBV6-2 or TRBV6-3 to TRBJ2-5; 13 nucleotides match TRBD2. V dropped 0 bases and J dropped 1; count of bases not matched to a gene: 5. The CDR3 has 18 amino acids. The germline V gene has CDR1 MNHEY and CDR2 SVGEGT. The CDR3 coding sequence is TGTGCCAGCAGTTACTCGACTAGCGGGGGGCACAGCCAAGAGACCCAGTACTTC. It codes for CASSYSTSGGHSQETQYF.

The chain has TRBV5-4 and TRBJ2-3, with 11 nucleotides matching TRBD2. CDR1 and CDR2 (germline): SGHNT, YYREEE (reference sequence). The CDR3 length is 16 residues. V was pared by 4 bases and J by 2 bases, with 6 bases of the junction left unmatched. CDR3 region: CASSPPSGGITDTQYF. CDR3 DNA: TGTGCCAGCAGCCCTCCTAGCGGGGGGATCACAGATACGCAGTATTTT.

This chain joins TRBV11-2 and TRBJ2-2; 9 bases are a match to TRBD2. Germline values: CDR1 SGHAT, CDR2 FQNNGV. J lost 2 bases, V lost 3 bases, and 7 bases had no gene match. The CDR3 spans 17 residues. CDR3 nucleotides: TGTGCCAGCAGCTTGGGCGGGAGGGGTGGCAACACCGGGGAGCTGTTTTTT. Amino acids: CASSLGGRGGNTGELFF.

In DNA, the CDR3 is TGTGCCAGCAGAGGTCAGGGGGGTGGTGGCTACACCTTC. Translating gives CASRGQGGGGYTF. J is TRBJ1-2 and V is TRBV27; 7 nucleotides match TRBD1. CDR3 size: 13 residues. Per germline, CDR1 MNHEY and CDR2 SMNVEV (reference sequence). With V trimmed by 6 bases and J by 7 bases, 8 bases remained unmatched.

The V call is TRBV9, the J call TRBJ2-7; 10 bases are a match to TRBD2. Germline CDR1 SGDLS, CDR2 YYNGEE. The CDR3 is made up of 17 amino acids. J lost 6 bases, V lost 2 bases, and 14 bases had no gene match. DNA for the CDR3: TGTGCCAGCAGCGTGGGGGCTAGCGGGAGTTTAATTGGCGAGCAGTACTTC. Protein product: CASSVGASGSLIGEQYF.

The chain has TRBV19 and TRBJ2-5; a weak D match, TRBD2 (6 bases). Germline values: CDR1 LNHDA, CDR2 SQIVND (reference sequence). The CDR3 sequence is 14 residues long. V was clipped by 1 base and J by 5 bases, with 11 bases between them. The CDR3 DNA reads as TGTGCCAGTAGTATAGTCTTGGGGAGGGAGACCCAGTACTTC. Translating gives CASSIVLGRETQYF.

The J gene is TRBJ1-5, the V gene TRBV19, with 7 bases matching TRBD1. Germline CDR1 and CDR2: LNHDA and SQIVND (reference sequence). This CDR3 contains 17 residues. Germline trimming cut 5 bases from V and 1 base from J; bases unmatched to any gene: 11. The CDR3 reads CASSPETGRRSNQPQHF. CDR3 DNA: TGTGCCAGTAGTCCTGAGACAGGGAGGAGGAGCAATCAGCCCCAGCATTTT.

The rearrangement links TRBV7-6 to TRBJ1-1; maybe TRBD1 (6 bases). Looked up from germline, CDR1 is SGHVS and CDR2 is FNYEAQ. V lost 1 base to trimming and J lost 5 bases, with 11 bases between them. The CDR3 runs to 14 residues. Written as DNA, the CDR3 is TGTGCCAGCAGCTTAGTAGGGGGTGGAACTGAAGCTTTCTTT. Translating gives CASSLVGGGTEAFF.

This clone was observed a single time. The rearrangement joins TRBV18 to TRBJ2-1, with 10 bases identical to TRBD2. This CDR3 has 14 residues. CDR1 and CDR2 from the germline V gene are KGHSH and LQKENI. The ends lost 6 bases at V and 5 bases at J; junction bases unmatched: 4. The CDR3 sequence: CASSHLAGDNEQFF. Written as DNA, the CDR3 is TGTGCCAGCTCGCATCTAGCGGGGGACAATGAGCAGTTCTTC.

The V gene is TRBV25-1, the J gene TRBJ2-7, with a tentative D call TRBD1 (6 bases). The CDR3 is made up of 15 amino acids. V lost 3 bases, J lost 1 base, and 13 bases lay in between. Germline-derived CDR1 and CDR2 are MGHDK and SYGVNS. CDR3 sequence reads: CASSDVGQTSYEQYF. In DNA, the CDR3 is TGTGCCAGCAGTGATGTAGGACAGACTTCCTACGAGCAGTACTTC.

This chain uses TRBV6-2 or TRBV6-3 with TRBJ2-1, with 9 bases identical to TRBD1. V lost 2 bases to trimming and J lost 5 bases; unmatched junction nucleotides: 4. Germline V gives CDR1 MNHEY, CDR2 SVGEGT. The CDR3 contains 15 residues. For the CDR3, the DNA is TGTGCCAGCAGTTACCCGGGACAGGGAAACAATGAGCAGTTCTTC. This gives the protein CASSYPGQGNNEQFF.

As DNA, the CDR3 is TGTGCCAGCAGCTTAGGGACAGGGACGCAGTATTTT. The encoded protein is CASSLGTGTQYF. The gene calls are TRBV11-3 and TRBJ2-3; TRBD1 matches 8 bases. The germline gives CDR1 SGHNT, CDR2 YENEEA. There are 12 residues in the CDR3. The V segment lost 1 base and the J segment 9 bases; nucleotides outside the gene matches: 0.

This CDR3 is CASSQTGEPSDTQYF. CDR3 bases: TGCGCCAGCAGTCAGACAGGGGAGCCATCAGATACGCAGTATTTT. The V and J genes are TRBV23-1 and TRBJ2-3, with TRBD1 matching 8 bases. TRBV23-1 is filed as an ORF, its function uncertain. Trimming cost V 3 bases and J 4 bases; bases outside gene matches: 6. The CDR3 loop spans 15 amino acids.

The rearrangement links TRBV6-1 to TRBJ2-5, with D tentatively TRBD1 (5 bases). V was pared by 3 bases and J by 5 bases, with 16 bases between. Per the germline V gene, CDR1 is MNHNS and CDR2 is SASEGT. CDR3 length: 15 amino acids. CDR3 in amino acids: CASSEMKGAWETQYF. In nucleotides, the CDR3 is TGTGCCAGCAGTGAGATGAAAGGGGCCTGGGAGACCCAGTACTTC.